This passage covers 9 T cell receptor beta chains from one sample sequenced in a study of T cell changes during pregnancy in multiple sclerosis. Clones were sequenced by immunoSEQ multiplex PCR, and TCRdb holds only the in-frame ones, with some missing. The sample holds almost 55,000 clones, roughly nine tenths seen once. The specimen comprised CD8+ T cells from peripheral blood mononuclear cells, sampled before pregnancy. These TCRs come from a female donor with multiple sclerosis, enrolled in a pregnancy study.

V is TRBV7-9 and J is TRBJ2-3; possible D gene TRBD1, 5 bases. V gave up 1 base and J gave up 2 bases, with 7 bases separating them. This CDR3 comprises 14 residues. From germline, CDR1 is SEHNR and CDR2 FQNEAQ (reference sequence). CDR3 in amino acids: CASSLGQFTDTQYF. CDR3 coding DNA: TGTGCCAGCAGCTTAGGACAGTTCACAGATACGCAGTATTTT.

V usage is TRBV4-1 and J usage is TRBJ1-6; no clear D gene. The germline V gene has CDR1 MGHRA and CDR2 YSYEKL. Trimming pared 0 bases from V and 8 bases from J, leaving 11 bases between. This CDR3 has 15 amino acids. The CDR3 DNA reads TGCGCCAGCAGCCAAGACCCCGGGGAGGATTCACCCCTCCACTTT. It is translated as CASSQDPGEDSPLHF.

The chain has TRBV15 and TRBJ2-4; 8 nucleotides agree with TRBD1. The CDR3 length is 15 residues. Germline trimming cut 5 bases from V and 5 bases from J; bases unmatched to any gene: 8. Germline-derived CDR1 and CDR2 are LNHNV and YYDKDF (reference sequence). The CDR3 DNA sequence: TGTGCCACCAGCGACCGGGACAGGTACCAAAACATTCAGTACTTC. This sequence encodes CATSDRDRYQNIQYF.

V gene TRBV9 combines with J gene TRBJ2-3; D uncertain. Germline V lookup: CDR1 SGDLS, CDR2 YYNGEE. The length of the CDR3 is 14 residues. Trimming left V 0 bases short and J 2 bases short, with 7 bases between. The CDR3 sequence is CASSVGQDTDTQYF. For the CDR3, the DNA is TGTGCCAGCAGCGTAGGGCAGGACACAGATACGCAGTATTTT.

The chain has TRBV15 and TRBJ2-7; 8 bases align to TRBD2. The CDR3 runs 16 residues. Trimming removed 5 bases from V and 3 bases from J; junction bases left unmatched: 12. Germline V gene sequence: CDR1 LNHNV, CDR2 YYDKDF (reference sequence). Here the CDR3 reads CATSGPGRGAFYEQYF. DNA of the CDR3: TGTGCCACCAGCGGCCCAGGGCGGGGGGCCTTCTACGAGCAGTACTTC.

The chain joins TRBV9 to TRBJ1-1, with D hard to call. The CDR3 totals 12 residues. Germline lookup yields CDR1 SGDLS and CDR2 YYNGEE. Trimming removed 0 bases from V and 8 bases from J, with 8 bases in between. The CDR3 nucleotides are TGTGCCAGCAGCGTAGGGGCAACCGAAGCTTTCTTT. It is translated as CASSVGATEAFF.

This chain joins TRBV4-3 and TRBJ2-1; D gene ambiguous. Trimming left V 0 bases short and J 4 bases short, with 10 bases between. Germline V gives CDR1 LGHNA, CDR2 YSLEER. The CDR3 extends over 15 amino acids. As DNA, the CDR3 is TGCGCCAGCAGCCAAGATAGCTGGCAGTACAATGAGCAGTTCTTC. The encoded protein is CASSQDSWQYNEQFF.

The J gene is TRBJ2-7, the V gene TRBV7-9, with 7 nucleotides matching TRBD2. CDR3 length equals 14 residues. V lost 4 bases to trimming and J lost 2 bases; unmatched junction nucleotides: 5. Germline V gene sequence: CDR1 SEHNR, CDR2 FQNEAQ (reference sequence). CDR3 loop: CASSSSGGPYEQYF. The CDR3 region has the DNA TGTGCCAGCAGCTCTAGCGGTGGCCCCTACGAGCAGTACTTC.

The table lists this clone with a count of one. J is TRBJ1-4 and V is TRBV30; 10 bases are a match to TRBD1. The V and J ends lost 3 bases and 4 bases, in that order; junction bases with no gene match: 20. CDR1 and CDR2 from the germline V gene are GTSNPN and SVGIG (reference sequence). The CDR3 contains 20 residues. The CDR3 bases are TGTGCCTGGAGCACTTCCGGGACAGGGGACGAATTAGATTATAATGAAAAACTGTTTTTT. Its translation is CAWSTSGTGDELDYNEKLFF. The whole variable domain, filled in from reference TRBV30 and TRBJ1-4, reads SQTIHQWPATLVQPVGSPLSLECTVEGTSNPNLYWYRQAAGRGLQLLFYSVGIGQISSEVPQNLSASRPQDRQFILSSKKLLLSDSGFYLCAWSTSGTGDELDYNEKLFFGSGTQLSVL.